This T cell receptor beta chain is from a study of OX40 agonist ivuxolimab in advanced cancers. Study overall: Melanoma, hepatocellular carcinoma, head and neck or renal cell cancer occurred in dose-escalation patients. Subjects had a mean age of roughly 60 years, with a range of roughly 20 to 79; more than 70% were male. Study observations and caveats: Certain nonresponders likewise exhibited a low normalized T-cell clonal expansion. Compared with CD4+, CD8+ T cells on average had more expanded clones.

Germline values: CDR1 SGHNT, CDR2 YYREEE (reference sequence). The CDR3 extends over 13 amino acids. Trimming removed 9 bases from V and 3 bases from J; junction bases left unmatched: 7. This table comes from immunoSEQ multiplex PCR, and its TCRdb copy is limited to in-frame clones, with some not included. The sample lists roughly 67,000 clones, about 92% occurring once. Turning to this clone: The antigen remains undetermined.

Source: CD4+ or CD8+ T cells sorted from blood, taken in a trial of the OX40 agonist ivuxolimab. The rearrangement joins TRBV5-4 to TRBJ1-1; TRBD1 matches 8 bases. The clonotype was recovered from an adult with an advanced solid tumor such as melanoma, head and neck, liver or kidney cancer. CDR3: CATVGQGDTEAFF. The CDR3 nucleotides read TGTGCCACCGTCGGACAGGGTGACACTGAAGCTTTCTTT. The variable domain in full, completed from reference TRBV5-4 and TRBJ1-1, reads ETGVTQSPTHLIKTRGQQVTLRCSSQSGHNTVSWYQQALGQGPQFIFQYYREEENGRGNFPPRFSGLQFPNYSSELNVNALELDDSALYLCATVGQGDTEAFFGQGTRLTVV.